Below, one TCR beta chain is given with its context. Germline V lookup: CDR1 SNHLY, CDR2 FYNNEI. V was trimmed by 2 bases and J by 4 bases, leaving 8 bases between them. The CDR3 covers 13 residues. Patients had newly diagnosed, untreated stage II-IVA oral cavity squamous cell carcinoma. This entry is derived from a study of neoadjuvant anti-PD-1 for oral cavity cancer. Six replicates per PBMC sample, mostly from around 500 ng of genomic DNA. Using immunoSEQ multiplex PCR, the repertoire was profiled, and TCRdb retains in-frame clones only, with some absent. Of about 6,900 clones listed, 74% are singletons.

This receptor was taken from a person aged 40-85 years with oral cavity squamous cell carcinoma. The genes are TRBV2 and TRBJ1-2; TRBD1 might be the D (5 bases). This sample comprised PBMCs, obtained before nivolumab (anti-PD-1) treatment. The CDR3, as DNA: TGTGCCAGCAGTGAAACGGGACTCTATGGCTACACCTTC. This encodes CASSETGLYGYTF.